This T cell receptor beta chain was sequenced for a study of blood T cell repertoires in COVID-19. Donors of Cohort 3 who recovered were those that had two negative PCRs, clearance, or symptom resolution. In the source study's methods: Using reference gene primer amplification, nucleated cell counts were estimated. Sequencing was performed with immunoSEQ multiplex PCR; in TCRdb, only in-frame clones are kept and a portion is missing. That table furnishes V, J and clone size, whereas the DNA furnished D and trimming. The sample records 310,000 or so clones, 87% being singletons. The germline V gene encodes CDR1 GTSNPN and CDR2 SVGIG (reference sequence). The CDR3 is 14 residues long. The J segment lost 2 bases and the V segment lost 2 bases, leaving 5 bases of the junction unmatched. This clone was found once.

The sequencing input was PBMCs or T cells enriched from blood (not recorded which). The source is a woman aged 30 to 39 who had recovered from COVID-19. The chain uses TRBV30 and TRBJ1-1; 7 bases line up with TRBD1. The CDR3 coding sequence is TGTGCCTGGAGTCGGGACAGTCTAAACACTGAAGCTTTCTTT. This gives the protein CAWSRDSLNTEAFF.